The rows below give T cell receptor beta chains drawn from one sample of a study of blood T cell repertoires in COVID-19. Repertoires were generated with immunoSEQ multiplex PCR, while TCRdb's copy carries only in-frame clones and drops some. The table includes about 200,000 clones, 75% to 95% detected once. The sequenced sample consisted of peripheral blood. The source of these receptors is a man in his fifties or sixties with acute or convalescent COVID-19. The CDR3 runs from the conserved cysteine through the conserved F or W. D genes are given only for firm matches. Size is stated for part of the rows, as once, few or many counts, or as a class when the clone is expanded.

J: TRBJ1-6; D: -; V: TRBV11-2; size: -; CDR3: CASSLDTSSYNSPLHF; DNA: TGTGCCAGCAGCTTAGACACGAGCTCCTATAATTCACCCCTCCACTTT
J: TRBJ2-6; D: -; V: TRBV3-1/TRBV3-2; size: -; CDR3: CASSQGAGANVLTF; DNA: TGTGCCAGCAGCCAAGGAGCTGGGGCCAACGTCCTGACTTTC
J: TRBJ1-1; D: -; V: TRBV30; size: -; CDR3: CAWTLKPGTKGEAFF; DNA: TGTGCCTGGACTCTAAAACCCGGGACTAAAGGGGAAGCTTTCTTT
J: TRBJ2-3; D: TRBD1; V: TRBV18; size: -; CDR3: CASSPLQGSVTDTQYF; DNA: TGTGCCAGCTCACCGCTACAGGGGTCGGTGACAGATACGCAGTATTTT
J: TRBJ2-2; D: TRBD2; V: TRBV10-3; size: -; CDR3: CAISGLAGGTGELFF; DNA: TGTGCCATCAGCGGACTAGCGGGGGGCACCGGGGAGCTGTTTTTT
J: TRBJ2-1; D: TRBD2; V: TRBV6-5; size: -; CDR3: CASSGRARNEQFF; DNA: TGTGCCAGTAGCGGGAGGGCCCGTAATGAGCAGTTCTTC
J: TRBJ2-3; D: -; V: TRBV5-1; size: -; CDR3: CASSFSVGGVDTQYF; DNA: TGCGCCAGCAGCTTCTCCGTCGGGGGAGTAGATACGCAGTATTTT
J: TRBJ2-4; D: TRBD2; V: TRBV2; size: -; CDR3: CASSRSGSGKNIQYF; DNA: TGTGCCAGCAGTCGAAGCGGGAGTGGCAAAAACATTCAGTACTTC
J: TRBJ2-6; D: -; V: TRBV12-5; size: -; CDR3: CASGLGPTANSGANVLTF; DNA: TGTGCTAGTGGTTTGGGACCGACAGCCAACTCTGGGGCCAACGTCCTGACTTTC
J: TRBJ1-6; D: TRBD1; V: TRBV27; size: -; CDR3: CASGTVTNSPLHF; DNA: TGTGCCAGCGGGACAGTCACTAATTCACCCCTCCACTTT
J: TRBJ1-5; D: TRBD1; V: TRBV6-5; size: -; CDR3: CASNPRGQADQPQHF; DNA: TGTGCCAGCAACCCGAGGGGACAGGCCGATCAGCCCCAGCATTTT
J: TRBJ1-5; D: -; V: TRBV6-5; size: -; CDR3: CASSYAGDSNQPQHF; DNA: TGTGCCAGCAGTTATGCAGGGGATAGCAATCAGCCCCAGCATTTT
J: TRBJ2-7; D: TRBD2; V: TRBV6-5; size: -; CDR3: CASSYSLAGSSYEQYF; DNA: TGTGCCAGCAGTTACTCGCTAGCGGGGTCCTCCTACGAGCAGTACTTC
J: TRBJ2-3; D: TRBD2; V: TRBV14; size: -; CDR3: CASSQPGGSDTQYF; DNA: TGTGCCAGCAGCCAACCCGGGGGGTCAGATACGCAGTATTTT
J: TRBJ1-2; D: -; V: TRBV11-2; size: -; CDR3: CASSLGAGYTF; DNA: TGTGCCAGCAGCTTAGGGGCTGGCTACACCTTC
J: TRBJ2-5; D: -; V: TRBV7-2; size: few; CDR3: CASSGKYQETQYF; DNA: TGTGCCAGCAGCGGCAAGTACCAAGAGACCCAGTACTTC
J: TRBJ1-5; D: TRBD1; V: TRBV28; size: -; CDR3: CASILTGRQPQHF; DNA: TGTGCCAGCATTTTGACAGGGCGTCAGCCCCAGCATTTT
J: TRBJ1-1; D: -; V: TRBV16; size: -; CDR3: CASSQRGNTEAFF; DNA: TGTGCCAGCAGCCAAAGGGGGAACACTGAAGCTTTCTTT
J: TRBJ2-2; D: -; V: TRBV9; size: -; CDR3: CASSVSVANTGELFF; DNA: TGTGCCAGCAGCGTATCGGTTGCCAACACCGGGGAGCTGTTTTTT
J: TRBJ1-5; D: TRBD1; V: TRBV6-2/TRBV6-3; size: few; CDR3: CASSDFMPGQLSNQPQHF; DNA: TGTGCCAGCAGTGACTTTATGCCGGGACAGCTTAGCAATCAGCCCCAGCATTTT
J: TRBJ2-1; D: TRBD1; V: TRBV19; size: -; CDR3: CASTKSGGSKRGNEQFF; DNA: TGTGCCAGTACGAAATCAGGGGGCTCAAAGAGAGGCAATGAGCAGTTCTTC
J: TRBJ2-7; D: -; V: TRBV30; size: -; CDR3: CAWSGKGYEQYF; DNA: TGTGCCTGGAGCGGGAAGGGCTACGAGCAGTACTTC
J: TRBJ2-1; D: TRBD2; V: TRBV27; size: -; CDR3: CASSLSAGRREFPYNEQFF; DNA: TGTGCCAGCAGTTTATCCGCAGGGAGGCGGGAGTTCCCCTACAATGAGCAGTTCTTC
J: TRBJ1-1; D: -; V: TRBV7-3; size: -; CDR3: CASSSIARGGGTEAFF; DNA: TGTGCCAGCAGCTCTATTGCTCGCGGGGGAGGCACTGAAGCTTTCTTT
J: TRBJ1-5; D: TRBD1; V: TRBV29-1; size: -; CDR3: CSAGDSPNQPQHF; DNA: TGCAGCGCTGGGGACAGCCCGAATCAGCCCCAGCATTTT
J: TRBJ2-7; D: TRBD2; V: TRBV3-1/TRBV3-2; size: -; CDR3: CASSPPGLAELSYF; DNA: TGTGCCAGCAGTCCGCCGGGACTAGCGGAATTGTCGTACTTC
J: TRBJ2-2; D: -; V: TRBV5-4; size: -; CDR3: CASSLAGKFTGELFF; DNA: TGTGCCAGCAGCTTGGCGGGGAAATTCACCGGGGAGCTGTTTTTT
J: TRBJ1-2; D: -; V: TRBV28; size: -; CDR3: CASSLRVLRGKGYTF; DNA: TGTGCCAGCAGTTTGAGGGTGCTAAGGGGGAAAGGCTACACCTTC
J: TRBJ1-2; D: -; V: TRBV27; size: -; CDR3: CASSLSAQGVGYTF; DNA: TGTGCCAGCAGTTTATCGGCCCAGGGCGTTGGCTACACCTTC
J: TRBJ2-3; D: -; V: TRBV6-5; size: -; CDR3: CASTAEVWDTQYF; DNA: TGTGCCAGCACTGCGGAGGTGTGGGATACGCAGTATTTT
J: TRBJ2-7; D: TRBD2; V: TRBV14; size: -; CDR3: CASSQRGYPTYEQYF; DNA: TGTGCCAGCAGCCAGCGGGGGTACCCTACCTACGAGCAGTACTTC
J: TRBJ2-3; D: TRBD2; V: TRBV19; size: -; CDR3: CASTQTSGGTDTQYF; DNA: TGTGCCAGTACCCAGACTAGCGGGGGCACAGATACGCAGTATTTT
J: TRBJ1-1; D: -; V: TRBV3-1/TRBV3-2; size: once; CDR3: CASSQAGSGTEAFF; DNA: TGTGCCAGCAGCCAAGCCGGGAGTGGCACTGAAGCTTTCTTT
J: TRBJ2-7; D: -; V: TRBV2; size: -; CDR3: CASSEGRAPSYEQYF; DNA: TGTGCCAGCAGTGAAGGCAGGGCCCCATCCTACGAGCAGTACTTC
J: TRBJ2-2; D: TRBD1; V: TRBV19; size: -; CDR3: CASNPRTGAGELFF; DNA: TGTGCCAGCAACCCACGGACAGGGGCCGGGGAGCTGTTTTTT
J: TRBJ2-3; D: TRBD1; V: TRBV4-3; size: -; CDR3: CASSQRDRGLGTDTQYF; DNA: TGCGCCAGCAGCCAAAGGGACAGGGGGCTCGGCACAGATACGCAGTATTTT
J: TRBJ2-1; D: TRBD2; V: TRBV4-3; size: -; CDR3: CASSQIIVSGGGYEQFF; DNA: TGCGCCAGCAGCCAGATCATCGTAAGCGGGGGCGGTTATGAGCAGTTCTTC
J: TRBJ2-2; D: TRBD1; V: TRBV27; size: -; CDR3: CASRGTGGWTGELFF; DNA: TGTGCCAGCAGAGGGACAGGGGGATGGACCGGGGAGCTGTTTTTT
J: TRBJ2-2; D: -; V: TRBV28; size: -; CDR3: CASVGGARGELFF; DNA: TGTGCCAGCGTGGGGGGGGCGCGTGGGGAGCTGTTTTTT
J: TRBJ1-1; D: -; V: TRBV12-3/TRBV12-4; size: -; CDR3: CASRQGSNTEAFF; DNA: TGTGCCAGCAGACAGGGTTCGAACACTGAAGCTTTCTTT
J: TRBJ2-5; D: -; V: TRBV7-8; size: -; CDR3: CASSFDSYQETQYF; DNA: TGTGCCAGCAGCTTCGACTCTTACCAAGAGACCCAGTACTTC
J: TRBJ2-2; D: -; V: TRBV6-5; size: -; CDR3: CASSRTANTGELFF; DNA: TGTGCCAGCAGTAGAACAGCGAACACCGGGGAGCTGTTTTTT
J: TRBJ2-1; D: -; V: TRBV20-1; size: -; CDR3: CSASNSRGSYNEQFF; DNA: TGCAGTGCTAGTAATAGCCGAGGCTCCTACAATGAGCAGTTCTTC
J: TRBJ1-2; D: TRBD1; V: TRBV18; size: -; CDR3: CASSLTGDGYTF; DNA: TGTGCCAGCTCACTAACAGGGGATGGCTACACCTTC